This T cell receptor beta chain derives from a study of shared clonotypes between healthy human individuals. Notes on the study in general: It was expected that sequencing depth would affect clonotype sharing among donors.

Comments on this clone: Its antigen is unidentified.

V gave up 4 bases and J gave up 0 bases, with 14 bases separating them. This CDR3 contains 16 residues. Germline CDR1 is SGHRS and CDR2 is YFSETQ. Each PCR replicate run on unsorted PBMC took in 300 ng DNA, around 30,000 T cell genomes. Sequencing of unsorted PBMC DNA was carried out using ten immunoSEQ deep assay plates. Assay used: immunoSEQ multiplex PCR; TCRdb lists only in-frame clones, some missing. The sample consists of about half a million clones, around 79% of them appearing once. All participating donors were Caucasian adults from Nashville, Tennessee. The TCR comes from a woman aged 40 to 50 in good health. Some clones in this sample may be carry-over from other donors' samples. V and J are TRBV5-1 and TRBJ2-4, with D possibly being TRBD1 (6 bases). Sequencing was carried out using PBMCs. CDR3 DNA sequence: TGCGCCAGCAGCCCCACAGGGAATGAAGCCAAAAACATTCAGTACTTC. Encoded protein: CASSPTGNEAKNIQYF.